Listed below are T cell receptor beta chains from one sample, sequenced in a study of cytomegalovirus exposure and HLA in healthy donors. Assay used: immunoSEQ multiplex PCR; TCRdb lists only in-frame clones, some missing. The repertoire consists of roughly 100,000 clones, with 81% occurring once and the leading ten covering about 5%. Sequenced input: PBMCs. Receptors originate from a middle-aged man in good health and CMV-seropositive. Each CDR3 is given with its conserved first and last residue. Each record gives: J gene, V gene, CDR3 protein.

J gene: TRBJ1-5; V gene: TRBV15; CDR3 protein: CATSRAGYRGWAQPQHF
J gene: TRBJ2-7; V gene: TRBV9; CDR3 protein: CASSVEGTVSYEQYF
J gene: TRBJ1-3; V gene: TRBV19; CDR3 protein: CASSTHDRVGNTIYF
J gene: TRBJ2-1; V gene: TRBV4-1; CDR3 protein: CASSQDPAGMSNEQFF
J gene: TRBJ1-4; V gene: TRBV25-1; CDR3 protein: CASSYQGKEEKLFF
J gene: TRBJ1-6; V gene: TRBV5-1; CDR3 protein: CASSLDRGSNSPLHF
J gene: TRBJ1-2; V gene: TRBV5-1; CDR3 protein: CASSLDGDSYGYTF
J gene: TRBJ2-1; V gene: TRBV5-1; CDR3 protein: CASSLELAGSYNEQFF
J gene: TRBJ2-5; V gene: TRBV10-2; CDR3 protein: CASLGQLQETQYF
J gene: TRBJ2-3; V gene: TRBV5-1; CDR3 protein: CASSLSLTDTQYF
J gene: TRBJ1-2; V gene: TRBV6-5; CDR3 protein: CASSYGQAGGYTF
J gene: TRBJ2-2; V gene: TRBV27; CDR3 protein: CASSPLRGTHTGELFF
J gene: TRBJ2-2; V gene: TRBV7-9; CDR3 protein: CASSLWTSGREYGELFF
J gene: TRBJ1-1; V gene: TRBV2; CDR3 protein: CASSRTEQVNTEAFF
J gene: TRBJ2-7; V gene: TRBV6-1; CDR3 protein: CASSETSGSSYEQYF
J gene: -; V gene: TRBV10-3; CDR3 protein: CAISITGVSSYEQYF
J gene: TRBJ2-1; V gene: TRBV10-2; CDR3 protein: CASRRGVGGNEQFF
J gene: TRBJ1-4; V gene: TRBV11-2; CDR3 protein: CASSLVRVQGAEKLFF
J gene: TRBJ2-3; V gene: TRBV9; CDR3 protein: CASSVANRQGTDTQYF
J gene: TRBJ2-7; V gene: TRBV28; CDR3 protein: CASTHGLAGDRSYEQYF
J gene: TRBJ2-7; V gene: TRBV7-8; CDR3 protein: CASSFSAQGAGNEQYF
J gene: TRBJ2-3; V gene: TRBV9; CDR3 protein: CASSLRDREWDTQYF
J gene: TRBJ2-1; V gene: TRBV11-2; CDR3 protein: CASSLGQNNEQFF
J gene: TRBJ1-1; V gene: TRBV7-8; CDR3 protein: CASSFLTQNTEAFF
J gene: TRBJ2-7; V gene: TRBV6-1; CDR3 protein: CASSGSLASELYEQYF
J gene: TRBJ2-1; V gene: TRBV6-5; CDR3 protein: CASSYQAGGTHNEQFF
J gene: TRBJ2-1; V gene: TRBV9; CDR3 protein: CASSTTTENNEQFF
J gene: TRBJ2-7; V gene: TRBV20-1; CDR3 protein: CSATQGREQYF